These T cell receptor beta chains were read from a single sample in a study of blood T cell repertoires in COVID-19. Method: immunoSEQ multiplex PCR; TCRdb's copy keeps in-frame clones and lacks some. The sample has just under 65,000 clones, approximately 86% seen once; the top ten hold 1.2%. The sample taken for sequencing was peripheral blood. These receptors originate from a man in his forties with acute or convalescent COVID-19. Both conserved end residues are trimmed from each CDR3. D genes are given only for firm matches.

d_call,v_call,j_call,cdr3_aa
-,TRBV11-3,TRBJ2-5,ASSLPHGGLTKETQY
TRBD1,TRBV19,TRBJ1-5,ASSISFPLPGQDIKAINQPQH
TRBD1,TRBV4-2,TRBJ1-1,ASSQDRVAGNTEAF
TRBD1,TRBV28,TRBJ2-1,ASIKTGKRGEQF
TRBD2,TRBV6-5,TRBJ2-5,ASSGGAGTQY
TRBD2,TRBV6-5,TRBJ2-1,ASRTLAGGVYEQF
TRBD2,TRBV10-3,TRBJ2-7,AISHGLALQYEQY
-,TRBV5-4,TRBJ2-5,ASRQGAFEETQY
TRBD1,TRBV19,TRBJ1-5,ATQDRVVLEPQH
-,TRBV5-6,TRBJ2-5,ASSYATAQY
TRBD1,TRBV29-1,TRBJ1-6,SVGQSGDSPLH
TRBD2,TRBV3-1/TRBV3-2,TRBJ2-1,ASSQNKRGNEQF
-,TRBV7-2,TRBJ2-1,ASSLARGSWGEQF
TRBD2,TRBV4-2,TRBJ2-2,ASSPGLAANTGELF
TRBD1,TRBV4-1,TRBJ2-2,ASSPVGTENTGELF
-,TRBV19,TRBJ2-5,ASSMPTTGTPLAEGTQY
-,TRBV28,TRBJ1-1,ASSTPGGYTEAF